A single sample is the source of the 2 T cell receptor beta chains below, sequenced in a study of shared clonotypes between healthy human individuals. The repertoire was sequenced with immunoSEQ multiplex PCR; TCRdb's copy has only in-frame clones and lacks some. The profile shows approximately 350,000 clones, 96% of them singletons. What was sequenced was memory CD8+ T cells sorted from blood. Indicated subset: CD45RO+ cells pooled with CCR7-negative TemRA cells. The receptors shown here come from a man aged 30 to 45 in good health.

The V call is TRBV10-1, the J call TRBJ2-7; possible D gene TRBD2, 6 bases. The CDR3 spans 12 residues. The germline V gene has CDR1 WNHNN and CDR2 SYGVQD (reference sequence). V dropped 6 bases and J dropped 6 bases, with 12 bases sitting between them. The CDR3 DNA reads TGCGCCAGCAGCGGGGGAGATGGCGAGCAGTACTTC. Translation gives CASSGGDGEQYF.

Points on this clone: Other DNA sequences within the sample encode an identical CDR3. This chain connects TRBV2 to TRBJ2-3; TRBD1 agrees at 7 bases. With V trimmed by 6 bases and J by 1 base, 1 base remained unmatched. Germline V gene data show CDR1 as SNHLY and CDR2 as FYNNEI. The length of the CDR3 is 13 residues. CDR3 loop: CASSGQGTDTQYF. The DNA of the CDR3 is TGTGCCAGCAGCGGACAGGGCACAGATACGCAGTATTTT.